This T cell receptor (beta chain) was profiled in a study of cytomegalovirus exposure and HLA in healthy donors. With 60 Vbeta and 13 Jbeta primers, the PCR was carried out. Using immunoSEQ multiplex PCR, the repertoire was profiled, and TCRdb retains in-frame clones only, with some absent. The sample contains 150,000 to 200,000 clones, 10% to 15% of which appear only once. The CDR3 length is 14 residues. In germline, CDR1 is WNHNN, CDR2 SYGVQD (reference sequence). The junction had 9 bases not matched to a gene; V was cut back by 6 bases and J by 8 bases. This clone was observed many times. The genes are TRBV10-1 and TRBJ2-1; 8 bases line up with TRBD1. The material sequenced was PBMCs. The sequence derives from a man aged 50 to 59 in good health and CMV-seropositive. CDR3 protein: CASSDRTGYHEQFF. The DNA of the CDR3 is TGCGCCAGCAGCGATAGGACAGGGTACCATGAGCAGTTCTTC.